Listed here is a single TCR beta chain. The entry originates in a study of radiation and T cells in renal cell carcinoma. Assay: immunoSEQ multiplex PCR; the TCRdb copy retains only in-frame clones and omits some. Among around 60,000 clones, around 78% were seen once, and the ten largest hold roughly 7%. This CDR3 has 13 residues. CDR1 and CDR2 (germline): LGHNT, FRNRAP. V was clipped by 3 bases and J by 1 base, with 6 bases between them. Time point reported: blood 2 weeks post-SBRT. Specified treatment: 15 Gy SBRT to primary tumor, nephrectomy 4 weeks later. The receptor was derived from a man aged 60-69 years with renal cell carcinoma. V and J are TRBV12-5 and TRBJ2-5; D not resolved. This sample comprised blood, obtained from a patient whose treatment included radiotherapy and nephrectomy. CDR3 loop: CASGLDGQETQYF. In DNA, the CDR3 is TGTGCTAGTGGTTTAGACGGCCAAGAGACCCAGTACTTC.